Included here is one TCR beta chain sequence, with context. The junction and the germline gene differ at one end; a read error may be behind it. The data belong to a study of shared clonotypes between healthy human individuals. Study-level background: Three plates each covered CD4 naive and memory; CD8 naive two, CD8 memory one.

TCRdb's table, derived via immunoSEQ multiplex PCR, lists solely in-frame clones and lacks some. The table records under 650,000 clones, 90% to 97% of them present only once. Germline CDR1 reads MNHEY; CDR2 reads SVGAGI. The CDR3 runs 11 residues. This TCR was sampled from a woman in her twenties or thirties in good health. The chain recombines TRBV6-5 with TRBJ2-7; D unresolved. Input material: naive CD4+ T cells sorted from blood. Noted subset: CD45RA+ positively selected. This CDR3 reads CVSSYLGEQYF. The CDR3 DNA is TGTGTCAGCAGCTACCTAGGTGAGCAGTACTTC.